This paragraph covers one T cell receptor beta chain sequence. The target antigen is unknown. The record originates from a study of radiation and T cells in renal cell carcinoma. Whole-study context: Nephrectomy followed 15 Gy stereotactic body radiation by 4 weeks.

Per germline, CDR1 SGHVS and CDR2 FNYEAQ. V lost 4 bases, J lost 4 bases, and 2 bases stayed unmatched. This CDR3 spans 13 amino acids. Here immunoSEQ multiplex PCR was the method, and the copy in TCRdb shows in-frame clones only, minus some. The table shows roughly 150,000 clones, with approximately 88% occurring only once. General study findings and limits: Baseline intratumoral clonotype presence is unknown without pretreatment biopsies. In blood, top tumor clones expanded by 2 weeks, shrinking by 4.

Time point given: blood 2 weeks post-SBRT. Treatment meaning: 15 Gy SBRT to primary tumor, nephrectomy 4 weeks later. Blood was sampled at baseline, 2 weeks and 4 weeks after SBRT. The sample here was blood, taken from a patient whose treatment included radiotherapy and nephrectomy. The sequence came from a woman in her fifties or sixties with renal cell carcinoma. The J gene is TRBJ2-5, the V gene TRBV7-6, with 8 positions matching TRBD1. CDR3 coding DNA: TGTGCCAGCAGCTGGACAGGGAGAGAGACCCAGTACTTC. Translating gives CASSWTGRETQYF.